Listed here is a single T cell receptor (beta chain). Assay: immunoSEQ multiplex PCR; the TCRdb copy retains only in-frame clones and omits some. The table lists roughly 80,000 clones, roughly nine tenths of them singletons. The germline V and J ends were trimmed by 5 bases and 6 bases, with 17 bases remaining between them. From germline, CDR1 is LNHDA and CDR2 SQIVND (reference sequence). This CDR3 contains 15 residues. The data were taken from a study of control samples from healthy donors and cancer patients. The chain combines TRBV19 with TRBJ2-1; a weak D match, TRBD2 (5 bases). The sequencing sample was made of blood. The sequence was collected from a man aged 50 to 60 in good health. CDR3 sequence: CASSPGSIGGNEQFF. The CDR3 DNA is TGTGCCAGTAGTCCGGGATCTATCGGCGGCAATGAGCAGTTCTTC.